The 29 T cell receptor beta chains reported below all come from one sample, sequenced in a study of shared clonotypes between healthy human individuals. Assay: immunoSEQ multiplex PCR; the TCRdb copy retains only in-frame clones and omits some. The data hold about 600,000 clones, with 97% observed a single time. The specimen sequenced was naive CD4+ T cells sorted from blood. Sample subset: CD45RA+ positively selected. These receptors all come from a woman aged 30 to 39 in good health.

The chain combines TRBV7-2 with TRBJ1-2; perhaps TRBD1 as D (5 bases). The CDR3 extends over 15 amino acids. The germline V gene encodes CDR1 SGHTA and CDR2 FQGNSA. V was trimmed by 2 bases and J by 8 bases, leaving 18 bases between them. CDR3 coding DNA: TGTGCCAGCAGCTTACGGGGGGGAGCGGCGGAAGGCTACACCTTC. Translated: CASSLRGGAAEGYTF.

The CDR3 reads CASSFRVGTEAFF. In DNA, the CDR3 is TGTGCCAGCAGTTTTAGGGTAGGCACTGAAGCTTTCTTT. V gene TRBV6-6 combines with J gene TRBJ1-1; unclear D gene. Germline CDR1 and CDR2: MNHNY and SVGAGI (reference sequence). CDR3 length: 13 amino acids. Trimming removed 4 bases at V and 4 bases at J, with 10 bases between.

The J gene is TRBJ2-7, the V gene TRBV10-2; TRBD1 is a possible D gene (5 bases). V was cut by 6 bases and J by 2 bases, with 17 bases left in between. The CDR3 spans 15 residues. Germline assignment: CDR1 WSHSY and CDR2 SAAADI. CDR3 in amino acids: CASSQQGSPPYEQYF. Here the CDR3 DNA reads TGCGCCAGCAGCCAGCAGGGAAGTCCCCCCTACGAGCAGTACTTC.

The CDR3: CAIKLAPNSNEQFF. The DNA of the CDR3 is TGTGCCATCAAATTAGCGCCGAATTCCAATGAGCAGTTCTTC. This rearrangement joins TRBV10-3 to TRBJ2-1, with D perhaps matching TRBD2 (5 bases). Germline-derived CDR1 and CDR2 are ENHRY and SYGVKD. Trimming shortened V by 7 bases and J by 6 bases, and 16 bases separated the two germline ends. CDR3 length: 14 residues.

This chain uses TRBV6-4 with TRBJ2-2, with a possible D match to TRBD2 (6 bases). Germline loops: CDR1 MRHNA, CDR2 SNTAGT. This CDR3 contains 15 residues. The V and J ends lost 8 bases and 0 bases respectively, with 13 bases between them. CDR3: CASRGGAANTGELFF. The CDR3 region has the DNA TGTGCCAGCCGAGGCGGGGCCGCGAACACCGGGGAGCTGTTTTTT.

The V gene is TRBV2, the J gene TRBJ2-7; 10 bases align to TRBD2. V dropped 8 bases and J dropped 3; count of bases not matched to a gene: 13. This CDR3 has 16 residues. Germline loops: CDR1 SNHLY, CDR2 FYNNEI. The CDR3 coding sequence is TGTGCCAGCGGAAGGGGGAAACTAGCGGGACTCTACGAGCAGTACTTC. Its protein is CASGRGKLAGLYEQYF. Using reference TRBV2 and TRBJ2-7 for the parts outside the CDR3, the full variable domain is EPEVTQTPSHQVTQMGQEVILRCVPISNHLYFYWYRQILGQKVEFLVSFYNNEISEKSEIFDDQFSVERPDGSNFTLKIRSTKLEDSAMYFCASGRGKLAGLYEQYFGPGTRLTVT.

The rearrangement joins TRBV2 to TRBJ2-1, with 8 bases fitting TRBD1. V shed 4 bases and J 7 bases; nucleotides not matched to a gene: 12. CDR3 length equals 16 residues. Germline V CDR1 and CDR2: SNHLY, FYNNEI. This chain's CDR3 is CASSVEAGGNVNEQFF. DNA for the CDR3: TGTGCCAGCAGTGTTGAGGCAGGGGGCAATGTTAATGAGCAGTTCTTC.

This clone was counted only a few times. This chain connects TRBV28 to TRBJ1-1; D is possibly TRBD1 (5 bases). Trimming cost V 5 bases and J 7 bases, with 17 bases left between them. The V gene's germline CDR1 is MDHEN and CDR2 SYDVKM. CDR3 length equals 14 residues. The CDR3 bases are TGTGCCAGCAGTAACATGCCGGGGGTTAATGAAGCTTTCTTT. It yields the protein CASSNMPGVNEAFF.

This clone has a single count. This chain uses TRBV6-6 with TRBJ2-7; D not certain. Trimming shortened V by 0 bases and J by 1 base, and 7 bases separated the two germline ends. Germline loops: CDR1 MNHNY, CDR2 SVGAGI (reference sequence). CDR3 length equals 14 residues. This chain's CDR3 is CASSYSQLSYEQYF. The CDR3 DNA follows: TGTGCCAGCAGTTACTCCCAGTTGTCCTACGAGCAGTACTTC.

This clone was detected only once. The chain couples TRBV7-9 to TRBJ1-5; D not resolved. Per the germline V gene, CDR1 is SEHNR and CDR2 is FQNEAQ (reference sequence). CDR3 size: 14 residues. With 6 bases removed from V and 5 bases from J, the gap between germline ends came to 14 bases. The CDR3 spells CASSSTREDQPQHF. The CDR3 region has the DNA TGTGCCAGCAGTTCCACTAGGGAGGATCAGCCCCAGCATTTT.

The V and J genes are TRBV12-1 and TRBJ2-1. TRBV12-1 is listed as a pseudogene. The CDR3 runs 13 residues. The CDR3 region has the DNA TGTGCCAGCAGCCCAGGGGAGGCTGGTGAGCAGTTCTTC. Residues: CASSPGEAGEQFF.

The chain combines TRBV2 with TRBJ2-5; 7 bases line up with TRBD2. Germline CDR1 and CDR2: SNHLY and FYNNEI. The CDR3 consists of 10 residues. V shed 7 bases, J shed 10 bases, and the junction held 3 bases outside the gene matches. CDR3 nucleotide sequence: TGTGCCAGCAAAGGGGAGGGCCAGTACTTC. Translated: CASKGEGQYF. Using reference TRBV2 and TRBJ2-5 for the parts outside the CDR3, the full variable domain is EPEVTQTPSHQVTQMGQEVILRCVPISNHLYFYWYRQILGQKVEFLVSFYNNEISEKSEIFDDQFSVERPDGSNFTLKIRSTKLEDSAMYFCASKGEGQYFGPGTRLLVL.

The V and J genes are TRBV4-1 and TRBJ1-1; TRBD1 matches at 12 bases. V gave up 5 bases and J gave up 4 bases; unmatched junction bases: 8. Germline V gene sequence: CDR1 MGHRA, CDR2 YSYEKL. CDR3 length equals 16 residues. CDR3 nucleotides: TGCGCCAGCAGCAGAGGGACAGGGGGCTTAGGCACTGAAGCTTTCTTT. Translation: CASSRGTGGLGTEAFF.

This rearrangement joins TRBV30 to TRBJ2-3, with a tentative D call TRBD2 (7 bases). The germline V gene has CDR1 GTSNPN and CDR2 SVGIG (reference sequence). Trimming pared 3 bases from V and 0 bases from J, leaving 13 bases between. This CDR3 is built from 15 residues. The CDR3 region has the DNA TGTGCCTGGAGCCGGGGGGCAGACAGCACAGATACGCAGTATTTT. It yields the protein CAWSRGADSTDTQYF.

The J gene is TRBJ1-1, the V gene TRBV6-1; D is unresolved. This CDR3 is built from 13 residues. V was trimmed by 6 bases and J by 1 base, leaving 9 bases between them. The germline CDR1 and CDR2 sequences are MNHNS and SASEGT. The CDR3 coding sequence is TGTGCCAGCAGGGTAAGGGAGAACACTGAAGCTTTCTTT. This encodes CASRVRENTEAFF.

The chain joins TRBV5-1 to TRBJ2-1; 8 nucleotides agree with TRBD2. The CDR3 extends over 18 amino acids. V was pared by 4 bases and J by 0 bases, with 12 bases of the junction left unmatched. The V gene's germline CDR1 is SGHRS and CDR2 YFSETQ. In nucleotides, the CDR3 is TGCGCCAGCAGCCCTTGGGCCAGCGGGAGTCGCTCCTACAATGAGCAGTTCTTC. Translation: CASSPWASGSRSYNEQFF. Based on the CDR3 plus reference TRBV5-1 and TRBJ2-1, the full variable domain is KAGVTQTPRYLIKTRGQQVTLSCSPISGHRSVSWYQQTPGQGLQFLFEYFSETQRNKGNFPGRFSGRQFSNSRSEMNVSTLELGDSALYLCASSPWASGSRSYNEQFFGPGTRLTVL.

V usage is TRBV30 and J usage is TRBJ2-3; 12 nucleotides line up with TRBD2. The germline gives CDR1 GTSNPN, CDR2 SVGIG (reference sequence). V lost 7 bases to trimming and J lost 1 base; unmatched junction nucleotides: 0. There are 13 residues in the CDR3. The CDR3 DNA reads TGTGCCTCTAGCGGGAGGGGCACAGATACGCAGTATTTT. Protein product: CASSGRGTDTQYF.

The chain carries TRBV19 and TRBJ1-6; D may be TRBD1 (5 bases). The CDR3 runs to 13 residues. Germline V CDR1 and CDR2: LNHDA, SQIVND (reference sequence). V was cut by 7 bases and J by 10 bases, with 14 bases left in between. The chain's CDR3 is CASTRGARSPLHF. CDR3 sequence (DNA): TGTGCCAGTACGAGGGGCGCGAGGTCACCCCTCCACTTT.

The genes are TRBV28 and TRBJ2-2; tentative D call: TRBD1 (6 bases). The CDR3 runs 13 residues. V lost 7 bases and J lost 7, with 13 bases in between. Germline-derived CDR1 and CDR2 are MDHEN and SYDVKM. For the CDR3, the DNA is TGTGCCAGCATCGGACAGCCGTACGGGGAGCTGTTTTTT. Translating gives CASIGQPYGELFF.

The genes are TRBV5-1 and TRBJ2-1, with TRBD1 identical over 7 bases. J was trimmed by 6 bases and V by 4 bases; bases with no gene match: 4. CDR3 length: 13 amino acids. In germline, CDR1 is SGHRS, CDR2 YFSETQ. As DNA, the CDR3 is TGCGCCAGCAGCGCACAGGGGTTCAATGAGCAGTTCTTC. Its translation is CASSAQGFNEQFF. Full variable domain (remainder filled in from reference TRBV5-1 and TRBJ2-1): KAGVTQTPRYLIKTRGQQVTLSCSPISGHRSVSWYQQTPGQGLQFLFEYFSETQRNKGNFPGRFSGRQFSNSRSEMNVSTLELGDSALYLCASSAQGFNEQFFGPGTRLTVL.

V gene TRBV27 combines with J gene TRBJ2-3; TRBD1 aligns across 9 bases. Germline loops: CDR1 MNHEY, CDR2 SMNVEV (reference sequence). The CDR3 is 20 amino acids. The V gene end was trimmed by 5 bases and the J gene end by 3 bases; junction bases not matched to a gene: 21. CDR3 region: CASSRRQGGEKGGRTDTQYF. For the CDR3, the DNA is TGTGCCAGCAGTCGGCGACAGGGGGGGGAAAAAGGGGGACGGACAGATACGCAGTATTTT.

V gene TRBV6-1 combines with J gene TRBJ2-7; 7 bases are shared with TRBD2. The CDR3 sequence is 16 residues long. The trim removed 4 bases at V and 0 bases at J, leaving 9 bases unmatched. CDR1 is MNHNS, CDR2 SASEGT, per germline. The CDR3 loop reads CASSGGPLANSYEQYF. The CDR3 coding sequence is TGTGCCAGCAGTGGGGGCCCACTAGCGAACTCCTACGAGCAGTACTTC.

This chain uses TRBV7-8 with TRBJ2-1; D is unresolved. The CDR3 spans 13 residues. From germline, CDR1 is SGHVS and CDR2 FQNEAQ. V lost 4 bases to trimming and J lost 4 bases, with 8 bases between them. The CDR3 sequence: CASSSPNYNEQFF. Written as DNA, the CDR3 is TGTGCCAGCAGCTCCCCTAATTACAATGAGCAGTTCTTC.

The rearrangement joins TRBV29-1 to TRBJ2-1; TRBD2 matches 12 bases. CDR3 length equals 14 residues. The V gene's germline CDR1 is SQVTM and CDR2 ANQGSEA. J was trimmed by 8 bases and V by 4 bases; bases with no gene match: 6. The CDR3 DNA reads TGCAGCGTTGCCCGGACTAGCGGGAACTATGAGCAGTTCTTC. Protein: CSVARTSGNYEQFF.

CDR3 sequence (DNA): TGTGCCAGCAGCCCGAGGGGGACAGCTGGAAACACCATATATTTT. Translating it yields CASSPRGTAGNTIYF. The chain employs TRBV7-9 and TRBJ1-3; 7 bases align to TRBD1. With V trimmed by 5 bases and J by 2 bases, 6 bases remained unmatched. CDR1 is SEHNR and CDR2 is FQNEAQ in the germline V gene (reference sequence). This CDR3 has 15 residues.

The V call is TRBV10-3, the J call TRBJ2-2, with a weak D call TRBD2 (6 bases). The germline gives CDR1 ENHRY, CDR2 SYGVKD. CDR3 size: 15 residues. With 2 bases removed from V and 0 bases from J, the gap between germline ends came to 7 bases. CDR3 sequence (DNA): TGTGCCATCAGTGAGGGAGGGGCGAACACCGGGGAGCTGTTTTTT. Translating it yields CAISEGGANTGELFF.

The genes are TRBV6-4 and TRBJ1-1; possible D gene TRBD1, 5 bases. CDR1 and CDR2 (germline): MRHNA, SNTAGT. The V gene lost 5 bases and the J gene lost 4 bases, with 11 bases spanning the gap. The CDR3 runs to 13 residues. DNA for the CDR3: TGTGCCAGCAGTTCGGTCACAGGCACTGAAGCTTTCTTT. This sequence encodes CASSSVTGTEAFF.

The chain joins TRBV5-1 to TRBJ2-1; 9 bases match TRBD1. J was trimmed by 2 bases and V by 4 bases; bases with no gene match: 7. This CDR3 is built from 16 residues. Germline V lookup: CDR1 SGHRS, CDR2 YFSETQ. The CDR3 loop is CASSLTGGRTYNEQFF. Written as DNA, the CDR3 is TGCGCCAGCAGCCTGACAGGGGGTAGGACCTACAATGAGCAGTTCTTC.

The V gene is TRBV6-1, the J gene TRBJ2-3, with D tentatively TRBD2 (6 bases). Germline V lookup: CDR1 MNHNS, CDR2 SASEGT. The CDR3 is made up of 13 amino acids. V was clipped by 5 bases and J by 2 bases, with 8 bases between them. CDR3 DNA sequence: TGTGCCAGCAGTAGGGACTTCACAGATACGCAGTATTTT. This sequence encodes CASSRDFTDTQYF.